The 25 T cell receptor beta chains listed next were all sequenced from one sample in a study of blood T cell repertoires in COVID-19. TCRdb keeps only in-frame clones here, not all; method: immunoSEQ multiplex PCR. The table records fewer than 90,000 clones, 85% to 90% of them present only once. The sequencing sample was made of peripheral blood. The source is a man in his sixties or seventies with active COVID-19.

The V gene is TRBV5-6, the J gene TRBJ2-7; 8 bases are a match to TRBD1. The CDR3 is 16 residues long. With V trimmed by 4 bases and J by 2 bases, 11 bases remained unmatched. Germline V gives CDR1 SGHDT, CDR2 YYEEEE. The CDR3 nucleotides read TGTGCCAGCAGCCCCCCGACAGGGGCCCTCGCCTACGAGCAGTACTTC. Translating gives CASSPPTGALAYEQYF.

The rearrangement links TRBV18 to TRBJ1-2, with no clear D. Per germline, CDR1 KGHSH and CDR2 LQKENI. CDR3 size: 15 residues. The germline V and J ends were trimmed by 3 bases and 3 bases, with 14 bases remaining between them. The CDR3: CASSPTPEVDYGYTF. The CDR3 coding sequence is TGTGCCAGCTCACCGACACCGGAGGTGGACTATGGCTACACCTTC.

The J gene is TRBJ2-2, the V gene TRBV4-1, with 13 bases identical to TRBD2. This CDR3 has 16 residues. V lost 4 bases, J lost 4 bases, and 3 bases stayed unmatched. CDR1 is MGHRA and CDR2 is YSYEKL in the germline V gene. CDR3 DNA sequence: TGCGCCAGCAGCCCCACTAGCGGGAGGGCCACCGGGGAGCTGTTTTTT. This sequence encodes CASSPTSGRATGELFF.

The CDR3 protein is CASSVAVRDTQYF. The CDR3 DNA follows: TGTGCCAGCAGCGTAGCGGTCCGGGATACGCAGTATTTT. This chain links TRBV9 with TRBJ2-3; D remains ambiguous. The length of the CDR3 is 13 residues. V lost 0 bases, J lost 6 bases, and 8 bases lay in between. Per the germline V gene, CDR1 is SGDLS and CDR2 is YYNGEE.

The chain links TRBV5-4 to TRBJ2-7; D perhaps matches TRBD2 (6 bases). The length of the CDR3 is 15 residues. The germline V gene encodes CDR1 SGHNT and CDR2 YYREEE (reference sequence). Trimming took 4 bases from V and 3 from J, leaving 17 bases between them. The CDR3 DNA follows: TGTGCCAGCAGCGACCCGGCGGGGTCGATCTACGAGCAGTACTTC. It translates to CASSDPAGSIYEQYF.

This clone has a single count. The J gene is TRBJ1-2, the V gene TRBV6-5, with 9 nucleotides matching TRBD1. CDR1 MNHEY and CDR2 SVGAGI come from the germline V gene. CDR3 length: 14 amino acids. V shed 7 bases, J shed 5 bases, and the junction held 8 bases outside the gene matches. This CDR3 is CASTRPGTGYGYTF. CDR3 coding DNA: TGTGCCAGCACCCGCCCGGGGACAGGGTATGGCTACACCTTC.

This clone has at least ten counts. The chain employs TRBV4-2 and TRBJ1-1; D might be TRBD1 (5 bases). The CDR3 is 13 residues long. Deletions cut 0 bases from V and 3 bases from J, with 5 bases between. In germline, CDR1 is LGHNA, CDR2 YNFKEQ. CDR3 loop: CASSQEGDTEAFF. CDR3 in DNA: TGTGCCAGCAGCCAAGAAGGGGACACTGAAGCTTTCTTT.

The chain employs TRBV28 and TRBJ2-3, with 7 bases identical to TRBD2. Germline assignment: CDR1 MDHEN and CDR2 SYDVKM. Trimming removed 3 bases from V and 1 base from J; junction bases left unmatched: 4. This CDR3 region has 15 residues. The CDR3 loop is CASSFGAGGTDTQYF. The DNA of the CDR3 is TGTGCCAGCAGTTTCGGGGCGGGGGGCACAGATACGCAGTATTTT.

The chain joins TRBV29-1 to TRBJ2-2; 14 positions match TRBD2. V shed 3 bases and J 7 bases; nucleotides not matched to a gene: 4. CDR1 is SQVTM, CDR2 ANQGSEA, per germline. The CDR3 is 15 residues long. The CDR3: CSVEGTSGSGGELFF. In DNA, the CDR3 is TGCAGCGTTGAGGGGACTAGCGGGAGTGGCGGGGAGCTGTTTTTT.

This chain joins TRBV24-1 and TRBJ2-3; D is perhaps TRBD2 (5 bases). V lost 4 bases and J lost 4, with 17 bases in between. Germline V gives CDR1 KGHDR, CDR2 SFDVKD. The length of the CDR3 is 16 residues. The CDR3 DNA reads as TGTGCCACCAGTGACCCCCTATCCTACGGGGCAGATACGCAGTATTTT. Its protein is CATSDPLSYGADTQYF.

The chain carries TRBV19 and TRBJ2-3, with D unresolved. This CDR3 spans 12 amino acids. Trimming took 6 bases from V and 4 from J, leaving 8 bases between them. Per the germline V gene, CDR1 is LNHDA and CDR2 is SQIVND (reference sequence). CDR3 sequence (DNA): TGTGCCAGTAGCCTTGGCCCAGATACGCAGTATTTT. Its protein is CASSLGPDTQYF. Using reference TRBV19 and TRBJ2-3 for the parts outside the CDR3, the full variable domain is DGGITQSPKYLFRKEGQNVTLSCEQNLNHDAMYWYRQDPGQGLRLIYYSQIVNDFQKGDIAEGYSVSREKKESFPLTVTSAQKNPTAFYLCASSLGPDTQYFGPGTRLTVL.

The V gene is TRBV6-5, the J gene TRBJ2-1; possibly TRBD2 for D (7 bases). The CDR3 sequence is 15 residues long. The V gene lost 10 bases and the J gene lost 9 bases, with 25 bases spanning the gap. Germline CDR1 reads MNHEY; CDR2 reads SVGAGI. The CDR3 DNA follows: TGTGCCACCAAAATAGCGGAGGGGGGGAGGGGTGAGCAGTTCTTC. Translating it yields CATKIAEGGRGEQFF.

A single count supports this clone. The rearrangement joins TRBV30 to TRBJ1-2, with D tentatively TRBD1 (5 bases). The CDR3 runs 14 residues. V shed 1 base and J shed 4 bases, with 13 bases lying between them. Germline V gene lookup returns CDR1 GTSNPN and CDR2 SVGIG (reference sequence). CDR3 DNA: TGTGCCTGGAGTGGATCAGGGTCGGGCTATGGCTACACCTTC. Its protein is CAWSGSGSGYGYTF.

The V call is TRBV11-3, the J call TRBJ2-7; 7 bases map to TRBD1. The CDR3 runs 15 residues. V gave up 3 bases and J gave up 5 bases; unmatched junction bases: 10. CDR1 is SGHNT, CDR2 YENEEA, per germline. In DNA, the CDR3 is TGTGCCAGCAGCTTGTTTCGTCGCCAGGGGGACGAGCAGTACTTC. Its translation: CASSLFRRQGDEQYF.

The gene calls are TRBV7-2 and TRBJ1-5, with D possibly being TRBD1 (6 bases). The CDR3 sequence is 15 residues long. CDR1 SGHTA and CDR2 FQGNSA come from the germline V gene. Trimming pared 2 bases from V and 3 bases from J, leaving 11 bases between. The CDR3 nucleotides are TGTGCCAGCAGCTTAAGAGACAGGTCCAATCAGCCCCAGCATTTT. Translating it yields CASSLRDRSNQPQHF.

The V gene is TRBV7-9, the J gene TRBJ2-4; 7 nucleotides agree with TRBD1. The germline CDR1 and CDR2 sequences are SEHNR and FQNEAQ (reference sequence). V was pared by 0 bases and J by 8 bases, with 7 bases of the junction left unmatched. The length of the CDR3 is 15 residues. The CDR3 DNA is TGTGCCAGCAGCTTAGCCCCGGGACAGTTCGACATTCAGTACTTC. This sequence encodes CASSLAPGQFDIQYF.

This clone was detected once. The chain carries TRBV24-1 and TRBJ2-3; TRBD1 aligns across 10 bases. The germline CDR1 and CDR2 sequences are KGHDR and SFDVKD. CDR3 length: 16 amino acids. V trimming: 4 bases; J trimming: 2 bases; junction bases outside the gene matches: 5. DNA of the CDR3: TGTGCCACCAGTGACCCGGGACAGGGGATCACAGATACGCAGTATTTT. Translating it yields CATSDPGQGITDTQYF.

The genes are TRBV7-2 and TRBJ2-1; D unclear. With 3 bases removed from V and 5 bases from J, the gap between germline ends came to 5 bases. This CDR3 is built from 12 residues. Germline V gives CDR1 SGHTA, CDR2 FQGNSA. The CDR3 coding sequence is TGTGCCAGCAGCTTCCTAGACAATGAGCAGTTCTTC. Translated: CASSFLDNEQFF.

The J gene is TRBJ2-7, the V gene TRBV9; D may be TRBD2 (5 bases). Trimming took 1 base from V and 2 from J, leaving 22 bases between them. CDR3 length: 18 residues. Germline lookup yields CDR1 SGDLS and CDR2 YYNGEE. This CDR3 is CASSVPPPETKNAYEQYF. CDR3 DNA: TGTGCCAGCAGCGTACCCCCCCCGGAGACTAAGAACGCCTACGAGCAGTACTTC. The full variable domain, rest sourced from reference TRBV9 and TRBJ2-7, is DSGVTQTPKHLITATGQRVTLRCSPRSGDLSVYWYQQSLDQGLQFLIQYYNGEERAKGNILERFSAQQFPDLHSELNLSSLELGDSALYFCASSVPPPETKNAYEQYFGPGTRLTVT.

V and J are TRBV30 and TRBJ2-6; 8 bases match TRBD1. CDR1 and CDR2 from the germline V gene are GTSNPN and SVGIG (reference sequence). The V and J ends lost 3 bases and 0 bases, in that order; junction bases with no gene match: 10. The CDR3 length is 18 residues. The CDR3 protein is CAWRSDRGYASGANVLTF. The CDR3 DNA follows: TGTGCCTGGAGATCCGACAGGGGCTATGCCTCTGGGGCCAACGTCCTGACTTTC.

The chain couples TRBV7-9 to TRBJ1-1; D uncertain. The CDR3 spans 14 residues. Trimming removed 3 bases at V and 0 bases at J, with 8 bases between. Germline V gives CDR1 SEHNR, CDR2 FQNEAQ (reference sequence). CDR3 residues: CASSFAGVNTEAFF. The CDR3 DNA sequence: TGTGCCAGCAGCTTTGCGGGCGTGAACACTGAAGCTTTCTTT.

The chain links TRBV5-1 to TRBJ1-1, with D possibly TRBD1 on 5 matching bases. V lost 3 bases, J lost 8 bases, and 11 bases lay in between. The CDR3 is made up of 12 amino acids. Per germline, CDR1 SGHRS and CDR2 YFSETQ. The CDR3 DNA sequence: TGCGCCAGCAGCTCCCAGGGCAGAGAAGCTTTCTTT. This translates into CASSSQGREAFF. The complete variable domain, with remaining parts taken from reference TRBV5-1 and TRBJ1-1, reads KAGVTQTPRYLIKTRGQQVTLSCSPISGHRSVSWYQQTPGQGLQFLFEYFSETQRNKGNFPGRFSGRQFSNSRSEMNVSTLELGDSALYLCASSSQGREAFFGQGTRLTVV.

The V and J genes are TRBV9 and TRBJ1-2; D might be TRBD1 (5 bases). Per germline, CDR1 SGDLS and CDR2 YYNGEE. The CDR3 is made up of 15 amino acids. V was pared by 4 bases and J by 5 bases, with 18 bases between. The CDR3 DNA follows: TGTGCCAGCAGCTTAGGGCAGGGAGGTTGGTATGGCTACACCTTC. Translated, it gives CASSLGQGGWYGYTF.

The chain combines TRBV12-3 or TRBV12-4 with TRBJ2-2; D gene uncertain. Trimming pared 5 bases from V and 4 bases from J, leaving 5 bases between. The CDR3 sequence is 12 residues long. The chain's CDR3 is CASSAGTGELFF. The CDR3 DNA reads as TGTGCCAGCAGTGCCGGCACCGGGGAGCTGTTTTTT.

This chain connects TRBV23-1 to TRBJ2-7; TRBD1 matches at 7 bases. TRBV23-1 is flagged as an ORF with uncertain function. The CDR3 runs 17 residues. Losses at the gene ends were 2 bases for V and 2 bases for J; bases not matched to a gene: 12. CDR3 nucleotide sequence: TGCGCCAGCAGTCAACAGCTTCCCGGACAGGACACCTACGAGCAGTACTTC. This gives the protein CASSQQLPGQDTYEQYF.